This TCR beta chain was profiled in a study of blood T cell repertoires in COVID-19. Study-wide context: COVID-19 samples, acute and convalescent, were from the United States, Italy and Spain. Sample material is recorded as cDNA or gDNA derived from T cells, B-cell-depleted T cells, or PBMCs.

In the source study's methods: Reference gene primers were amplified, and this amplification served to estimate nucleated cell counts. The method was immunoSEQ multiplex PCR; TCRdb's version includes in-frame clones alone and lacks a portion of them. The V and J calls and clone size come from that table; D and trimming were worked out from the DNA. The sample holds 100,000 to 130,000 clones, more than 70% seen once. CDR3 length: 16 amino acids. V shed 3 bases and J shed 0 bases, with 14 bases lying between them. Germline V lookup: CDR1 SGHNT, CDR2 YYREEE (reference sequence). The sequenced sample was peripheral blood. The V call is TRBV5-4, the J call TRBJ2-3, with D perhaps TRBD2 (5 bases). The TCR was taken from a human donor in a cohort sampled during active COVID-19. In DNA form, the CDR3 reads TGTGCCAGCAGCTCTGGCCTGACTACTAGCACAGATACGCAGTATTTT. Translation: CASSSGLTTSTDTQYF.